These 20 T cell receptor beta chains came from one sample sequenced in a study of cytomegalovirus exposure and HLA in healthy donors. Vbeta (60) and Jbeta (13) primers were used in the PCR. Only in-frame clones appear in the TCRdb table, and some are missing; sequencing was by immunoSEQ multiplex PCR. The repertoire includes around 140,000 clones, around two thirds of them detected once, and roughly 2% sits in the top ten. The sample was PBMCs. The receptors stem from an older woman in good health and CMV-seropositive.

This clone was counted only a few times. The rearrangement joins TRBV7-7 to TRBJ2-3; 9 bases agree with TRBD2. The CDR3 has 14 residues. V was pared by 1 base and J by 6 bases, with 2 bases of the junction left unmatched. Germline CDR1 SSHAT, CDR2 FNYEAQ (reference sequence). The CDR3 region is CASSLVAGADTQYF. DNA for the CDR3: TGTGCCAGCAGCTTAGTAGCGGGAGCTGATACGCAGTATTTT.

This chain uses TRBV7-7 with TRBJ2-1, with a weak D call TRBD2 (6 bases). The CDR3 runs 19 residues. Germline V gene data show CDR1 as SSHAT and CDR2 as FNYEAQ (reference sequence). V was clipped by 3 bases and J by 0 bases, with 21 bases between them. The CDR3 DNA sequence: TGTGCCAGCAGCTTTAGGGTGGCAGTCCTGACTAGCTCCTACAATGAGCAGTTCTTC. This sequence encodes CASSFRVAVLTSSYNEQFF.

The rearrangement uses TRBV28 and TRBJ1-2; D remains ambiguous. Per germline, CDR1 MDHEN and CDR2 SYDVKM. The V end lost 5 bases, the J end lost 2 bases, and 12 bases lay between the germline ends. CDR3 size: 14 residues. The CDR3 region is CASSLGFVNYGYTF. CDR3 DNA sequence: TGTGCCAGCAGTCTCGGTTTCGTCAACTATGGCTACACCTTC.

The chain combines TRBV29-1 with TRBJ1-1; D is undetermined. Germline loops: CDR1 SQVTM, CDR2 ANQGSEA. V was clipped by 3 bases and J by 4 bases, with 6 bases between them. The CDR3 spans 11 residues. This chain's CDR3 is CSVEEGTEAFF. The CDR3 coding sequence is TGCAGCGTTGAGGAGGGCACTGAAGCTTTCTTT.

The rearrangement links TRBV6-6 to TRBJ2-5; weak D call: TRBD2 (6 bases). Germline V gene sequence: CDR1 MNHNY, CDR2 SVGAGI (reference sequence). The V gene lost 4 bases and the J gene lost 1 base, with 10 bases spanning the gap. The CDR3 is 14 residues long. Here the CDR3 DNA reads TGTGCCAGCAGTTCGGAGACTAGCCAAGAGACCCAGTACTTC. Its protein product is CASSSETSQETQYF.

The chain carries TRBV7-9 and TRBJ1-4; D gene ambiguous. The CDR3 consists of 13 residues. Deletions cut 1 base from V and 6 bases from J, with 6 bases between. The germline V gene encodes CDR1 SEHNR and CDR2 FQNEAQ (reference sequence). In DNA form, the CDR3 reads TGTGCCAGCAGCTTAGGGACTTATGAAAAACTGTTTTTT. This sequence encodes CASSLGTYEKLFF.

Only one count was recorded for this clone. The J gene is TRBJ1-1, the V gene TRBV28, with TRBD1 as a possible D gene (6 bases). The V gene lost 6 bases and the J gene lost 0 bases, with 17 bases spanning the gap. Per germline, CDR1 MDHEN and CDR2 SYDVKM. This CDR3 region has 16 residues. The CDR3 sequence is CASSPRGGALNTEAFF. DNA for the CDR3: TGTGCCAGCAGCCCACGAGGGGGGGCCTTGAACACTGAAGCTTTCTTT.

This chain uses TRBV28 with TRBJ2-7, with 7 bases identical to TRBD1. With 8 bases clipped from V and 3 bases from J, the junction kept 4 bases outside the gene matches. The CDR3 runs 12 residues. Germline lookup yields CDR1 MDHEN and CDR2 SYDVKM. CDR3 bases: TGTGCCAGCGGACAGGTGCGCTACGAGCAGTACTTC. It specifies CASGQVRYEQYF.

In regard to this clone: The same CDR3 is also encoded by other DNA sequences in this sample. This sequence joins TRBV9 and TRBJ1-5; possibly TRBD1 for D (6 bases). Between the trimmed V and J ends, which lost 0 bases and 5 bases, there was a span of 9 bases. The V gene's germline CDR1 is SGDLS and CDR2 YYNGEE. The CDR3 runs to 14 residues. This chain's CDR3 is CASSVGAGDQPQHF. CDR3 nucleotide sequence: TGTGCCAGCAGCGTAGGGGCAGGGGATCAGCCCCAGCATTTT.

This clone was counted only a few times. The V gene is TRBV28, the J gene TRBJ1-1, with D perhaps TRBD1 (5 bases). CDR1 and CDR2 from the germline V gene are MDHEN and SYDVKM. Trimming removed 9 bases from V and 2 bases from J, with 10 bases in between. The CDR3 spans 12 residues. The CDR3 coding sequence is TGTGCCAGTGTGCGGGGCAACACTGAAGCTTTCTTT. It specifies CASVRGNTEAFF.

The rearrangement joins TRBV6-1 to TRBJ2-2; the match to TRBD1 covers 10 bases. The ends lost 3 bases at V and 8 bases at J; junction bases unmatched: 12. CDR1 MNHNS and CDR2 SASEGT come from the germline V gene. The CDR3 totals 17 residues. The chain's CDR3 is CASSDLMRTGGLGELFF. In DNA, the CDR3 is TGTGCCAGCAGTGACCTTATGAGGACAGGGGGTTTGGGGGAGCTGTTTTTT.

CDR3 nucleotides: TGTGCCAGCAGCGTAGGTACAGCCATGAACACTGAAGCTTTCTTT. It is translated as CASSVGTAMNTEAFF. V gene TRBV9 combines with J gene TRBJ1-1; D not certain. V lost 0 bases to trimming and J lost 0 bases, with 9 bases between them. The CDR3 length is 15 residues. From germline, CDR1 is SGDLS and CDR2 YYNGEE.

The CDR3 sequence is CASSWDRVGDNYGYTF. CDR3 DNA: TGTGCCAGCAGTTGGGACAGGGTTGGAGATAACTATGGCTACACCTTC. The chain uses TRBV2 and TRBJ1-2, with 9 nucleotides matching TRBD1. V lost 5 bases to trimming and J lost 1 base; unmatched junction nucleotides: 8. The CDR3 extends over 16 amino acids. Germline loops: CDR1 SNHLY, CDR2 FYNNEI.

The J gene is TRBJ2-3, the V gene TRBV10-3; TRBD2 matches 11 bases. J lost 2 bases, V lost 6 bases, and 4 bases had no gene match. From germline, CDR1 is ENHRY and CDR2 SYGVKD. The CDR3 spans 15 residues. The CDR3 DNA reads TGTGCCATCAGGGTAGCGGGAGGGTACACAGATACGCAGTATTTT. Its translation is CAIRVAGGYTDTQYF.

This clone has a handful of counts. The rearrangement uses TRBV28 and TRBJ1-1, with D possibly matching TRBD1 (5 bases). CDR1 is MDHEN and CDR2 is SYDVKM in the germline V gene. The CDR3 is 14 residues long. Trimming pared 7 bases from V and 0 bases from J, leaving 12 bases between. CDR3 coding DNA: TGTGCCAGCACCTTACAGGACCTGAACACTGAAGCTTTCTTT. The encoded protein is CASTLQDLNTEAFF.

This chain uses TRBV6-1 with TRBJ2-7, with D possibly being TRBD1 (6 bases). Germline CDR1 reads MNHNS; CDR2 reads SASEGT. V dropped 8 bases and J dropped 3 bases, with 14 bases sitting between them. The CDR3 has 13 amino acids. CDR3 protein: CASRTEMIYEQYF. In DNA form, the CDR3 reads TGTGCCAGCCGGACAGAGATGATCTACGAGCAGTACTTC.

The J gene is TRBJ2-1, the V gene TRBV27; TRBD1 aligns across 7 bases. The CDR3 is 14 residues long. The junction had 7 bases not matched to a gene; V was cut back by 4 bases and J by 7 bases. Per the germline V gene, CDR1 is MNHEY and CDR2 is SMNVEV (reference sequence). The CDR3 is CASSSLTGRNEQFF. Here the CDR3 DNA reads TGTGCCAGCAGTTCACTGACAGGGAGAAATGAGCAGTTCTTC.

This clone turned up a few times. The rearrangement joins TRBV11-1 to TRBJ1-3, with 8 bases fitting TRBD1. There are 16 residues in the CDR3. The V and J ends lost 6 bases and 4 bases, in that order; junction bases with no gene match: 11. Germline CDR1 reads SGHAT; CDR2 reads FQDESV (reference sequence). CDR3 in amino acids: CASRPRQGRPGNTIYF. The CDR3 nucleotides read TGTGCCAGCAGACCACGACAGGGGAGGCCCGGAAACACCATATATTTT.

The chain couples TRBV10-3 to TRBJ2-7, with D perhaps matching TRBD1 (5 bases). The V end was cut by 5 bases, the J end by 0 bases, with 11 bases between. The germline V gene has CDR1 ENHRY and CDR2 SYGVKD. The CDR3 consists of 14 residues. CDR3 residues: CAISYDRSSYEQYF. As DNA, the CDR3 is TGTGCCATCAGTTACGACAGATCCTCCTACGAGCAGTACTTC.

The genes are TRBV27 and TRBJ2-1; D might be TRBD2 (6 bases). In germline, CDR1 is MNHEY, CDR2 SMNVEV (reference sequence). There are 12 residues in the CDR3. Trimming removed 3 bases at V and 12 bases at J, with 12 bases between. CDR3 DNA sequence: TGTGCCAGCAGTTTTTATTTGGGGGGGCAGTTCTTC. Translated: CASSFYLGGQFF.